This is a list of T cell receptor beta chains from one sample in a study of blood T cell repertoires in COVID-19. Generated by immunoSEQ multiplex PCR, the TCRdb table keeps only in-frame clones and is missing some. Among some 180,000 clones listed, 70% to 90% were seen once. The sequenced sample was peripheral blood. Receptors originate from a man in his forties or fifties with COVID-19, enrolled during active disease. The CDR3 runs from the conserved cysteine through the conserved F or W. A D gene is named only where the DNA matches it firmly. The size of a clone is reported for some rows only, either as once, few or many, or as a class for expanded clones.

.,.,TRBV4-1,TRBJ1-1,TGCGCCAGCAGCCAAGTCCTATTGTACACTGAAGCTTTCTTT,CASSQVLLYTEAFF
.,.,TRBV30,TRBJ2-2,TGTGCCTGGAGTTACAGGTCGAGGAACACCGGGGAGCTGTTTTTT,CAWSYRSRNTGELFF
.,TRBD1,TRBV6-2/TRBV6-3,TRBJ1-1,TGTGCCAGCAGTTCCCTAAATTCAGGGGGTAGCACTGAAGCTTTCTTT,CASSSLNSGGSTEAFF
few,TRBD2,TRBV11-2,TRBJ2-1,TGTGCCAGCAGCGCCTTAGCGGGAGGGCCTTACAATGAGCAGTTCTTC,CASSALAGGPYNEQFF
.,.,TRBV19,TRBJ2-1,TGTGCCAGTAGTAACGGGTTCAACAATGAGCAGTTCTTC,CASSNGFNNEQFF
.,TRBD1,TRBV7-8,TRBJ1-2,TGTGCCAGCAGCTTAGAGGGCAGGGGGCGAGGAGGCTACACCTTC,CASSLEGRGRGGYTF
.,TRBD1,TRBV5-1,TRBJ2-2,TGCGCCAGCAGCACCCGGACAGGGGGCAACACCGGGGAGCTGTTTTTT,CASSTRTGGNTGELFF
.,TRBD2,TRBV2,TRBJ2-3,TGTGCCAGCACCCTCGGGACTAGAGGTAGTGATACGCAGTATTTT,CASTLGTRGSDTQYF
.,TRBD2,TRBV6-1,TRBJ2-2,TGTGCCAGCAGTGAAGCTTTCTTCCTAGCGGGAGGGTTGGGGGAGCTGTTTTTT,CASSEAFFLAGGLGELFF
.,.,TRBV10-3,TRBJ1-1,TGTGCCATCAGTGAGCAAACAGCTACTGAAGCTTTCTTT,CAISEQTATEAFF
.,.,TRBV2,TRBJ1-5,TGTGCCAGCAGTGATAGAGCGACAGGCTACAATCAGCCCCAGCATTTT,CASSDRATGYNQPQHF
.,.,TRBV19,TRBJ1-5,TGTGCCAGTACCACGGACACTAGCAATCAGCCCCAGCATTTT,CASTTDTSNQPQHF
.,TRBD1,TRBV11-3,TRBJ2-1,TGTGCCAGCAGCTTAGTGACAGGGGGACTTGGGTCTGACAATGAGCAGTTCTTC,CASSLVTGGLGSDNEQFF
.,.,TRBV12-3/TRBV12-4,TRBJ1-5,TGTGCCAGCAGAACAGGTTCAAATCAGCCCCAGCATTTT,CASRTGSNQPQHF
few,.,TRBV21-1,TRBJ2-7,TGTGCCACCCGCGGGGAGCAGTACTTC,CATRGEQYF
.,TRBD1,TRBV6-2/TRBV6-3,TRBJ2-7,TGTGCCAGCAGTCGACAGGGAGAAACCTACGAGCAGTACTTC,CASSRQGETYEQYF
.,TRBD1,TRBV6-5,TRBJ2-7,TGTGCCAGCAGACAACGAAGGGACAGCTACGAGCAGTACTTC,CASRQRRDSYEQYF
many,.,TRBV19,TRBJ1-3,TGTGCCAGTACCCACAATACTGGAAACACCATATATTTT,CASTHNTGNTIYF
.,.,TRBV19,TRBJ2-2,TGTGCCAGTAGTCCGACCGGCAGGGGTCGGACCGGGGAGCTGTTTTTT,CASSPTGRGRTGELFF
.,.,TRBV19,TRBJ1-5,TGTGCCAGTAGTATAGAGCCAGAATATCAGCCCCAGCATTTT,CASSIEPEYQPQHF
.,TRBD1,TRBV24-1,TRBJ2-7,TGTGCCACCAGTGACCCCGGGACAGGGACCTCCGGCGAGCAGTACTTC,CATSDPGTGTSGEQYF
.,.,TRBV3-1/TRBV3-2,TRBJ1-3,TGTGCCAGCAGCCCTCGAAGCTTCTCTGGAAACACCATATATTTT,CASSPRSFSGNTIYF
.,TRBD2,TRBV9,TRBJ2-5,TGTGCCAGCAGCGTAGGTGGTAGCGGGGGGGCCTCAGAGACCCAGTACTTC,CASSVGGSGGASETQYF
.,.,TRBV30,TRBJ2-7,TGTGCCTGGAGTGTTCGGGGCTACGAGCAGTACTTC,CAWSVRGYEQYF
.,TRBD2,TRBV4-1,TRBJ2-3,TGCGCCAGCAGCCACGGCGGGGGGGCCGGCGTCACAGATACGCAGTATTTT,CASSHGGGAGVTDTQYF
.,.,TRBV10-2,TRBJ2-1,TGCGCCAGCAGTGAGTCGTACCGGAGCTCCTACAATGAGCAGTTCTTC,CASSESYRSSYNEQFF
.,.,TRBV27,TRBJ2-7,TGTGCCAGCAGTTTATCCCAGGGTAGTTCCTACGAGCAGTACTTC,CASSLSQGSSYEQYF
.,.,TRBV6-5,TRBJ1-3,TGTGCCAGCAGTCCACAGGGATTTGGAAACACCATATATTTT,CASSPQGFGNTIYF
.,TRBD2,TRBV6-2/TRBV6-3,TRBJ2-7,TGTGCCAGCAGTCAACTAGCGGGAGAGGTCGAGCAGTACTTC,CASSQLAGEVEQYF
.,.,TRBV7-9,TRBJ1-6,TGTGCCAGCAGCTTATTGGCAGGGGCGAATTCACCCCTCCACTTT,CASSLLAGANSPLHF
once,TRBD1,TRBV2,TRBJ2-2,TGTGCCAGCAGTGCGAGGGGGCTACGCACCGGGGAGCTGTTTTTT,CASSARGLRTGELFF
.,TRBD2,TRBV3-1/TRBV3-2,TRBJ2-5,TGTGCCAGCAGCCAAGATATACTAGCCCCGGGGGGAGAGACCCAGTACTTC,CASSQDILAPGGETQYF
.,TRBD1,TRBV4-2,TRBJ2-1,TGTGCCAGCAGCCAAGGGGGGACAGGGGTGAATGAGCAGTTCTTC,CASSQGGTGVNEQFF
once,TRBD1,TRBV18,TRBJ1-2,TGTGCCAGCTCACCGACAGGGTACGGCTACACCTTC,CASSPTGYGYTF
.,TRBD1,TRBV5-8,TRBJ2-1,TGTGCCAGCAGCTTGGGGACAGGGGGCCTAGCCTACAATGAGCAGTTCTTC,CASSLGTGGLAYNEQFF
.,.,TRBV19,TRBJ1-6,TGTGCCAGTAGTACGCCGACAGGCGCCCAGAGCTCCTATAATTCACCCCTCCACTTT,CASSTPTGAQSSYNSPLHF
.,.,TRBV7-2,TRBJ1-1,TGTGCCAGCAGCTTAGTCGGGGGGCAGGAAGCTTTCTTT,CASSLVGGQEAFF
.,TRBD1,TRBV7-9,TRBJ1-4,TGTGCCAGCAGCCTAGCAGGGACAGGTGTTGAAAAACTGTTTTTT,CASSLAGTGVEKLFF
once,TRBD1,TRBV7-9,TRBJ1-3,TGTGCCAGCAGCCCCGGGACAGGGACCGGGGGCACCATATATTTT,CASSPGTGTGGTIYF
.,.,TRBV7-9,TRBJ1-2,TGTGCCAGCAGCTTAGCTCTTCCGGGATCGTATGGCTACACCTTC,CASSLALPGSYGYTF
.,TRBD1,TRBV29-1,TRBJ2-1,TGCAGCGTTGACGGGACAGGGGGCGTGTACAATGAGCAGTTCTTC,CSVDGTGGVYNEQFF
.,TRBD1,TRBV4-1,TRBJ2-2,TGCGCCAGCAGCCAACATACAGGGGCGGCCGGGGAGCTGTTTTTT,CASSQHTGAAGELFF
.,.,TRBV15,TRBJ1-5,TGTGCCACCAGCAGAGATTGGGGGGGCGGTCAGCCCCAGCATTTT,CATSRDWGGGQPQHF
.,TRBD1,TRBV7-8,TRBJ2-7,TGTGCCAGCAGCTTAGCAACCGGGACAGCGACCTACGAGCAGTACTTC,CASSLATGTATYEQYF
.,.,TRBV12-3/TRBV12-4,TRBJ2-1,TGTGCCAGCAGTCGAAGGGGGGGCTTTGAGCAGTTCTTC,CASSRRGGFEQFF
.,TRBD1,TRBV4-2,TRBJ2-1,TGTGCCAGCAGCCAGGTCTCCGGGACAGGACTCGCCAATGAGCAGTTCTTC,CASSQVSGTGLANEQFF
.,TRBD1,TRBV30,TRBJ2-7,TGTGCCTGGGCCCGGGACAGGGGGGACGAGCAGTACTTC,CAWARDRGDEQYF
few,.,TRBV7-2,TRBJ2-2,TGTGCCAGCAGCTTAGGTAGACAGCCCAGCACCGGGGAGCTGTTTTTT,CASSLGRQPSTGELFF
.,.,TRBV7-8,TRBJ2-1,TGTGCCAGCAGCTGGGAACGGGGGGCCAACAATGAGCAGTTCTTC,CASSWERGANNEQFF
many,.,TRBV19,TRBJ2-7,TGTGCCAGTAGTAGCGGGATAGGGTACGAGCAGTACTTC,CASSSGIGYEQYF
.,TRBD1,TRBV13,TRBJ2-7,TGTGCCAGCAGCGGCCGGGACAGGGGGCATCACGAGCAGTACTTC,CASSGRDRGHHEQYF
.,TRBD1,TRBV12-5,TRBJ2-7,TGTGCTAGTGGTTTGATAACCGGGACAGGGGCACTAGCGGTCTCCTACGAGCAGTACTTC,CASGLITGTGALAVSYEQYF
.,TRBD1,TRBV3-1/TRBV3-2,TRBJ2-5,TGTGCCAGCAGCCAAGAGCCGACAGGGGGAGAGACCCAGTACTTC,CASSQEPTGGETQYF